This TCR beta chain originates from a study of immune characteristics of hereditary and idiopathic chronic pancreatitis. For the wider study: The study profiled local pancreatic immune cells and TCRbeta repertoires in hereditary and idiopathic chronic pancreatitis compared with control organ donor pancreases. TCRbeta sequencing included a few control pancreases, under 10 pancreases with hereditary chronic pancreatitis and roughly 6 pancreases with idiopathic chronic pancreatitis. The gDNA-based approach was chosen because it involved minimal in vitro experimental manipulation of pancreas-infiltrating T cells. The paper as a whole reports these results and caveats: Among 13 chronic pancreatitis patients, a positive correlation was found between numbers of productive TCR rearrangements and disease severity scores. Because patient tissue could be obtained only at the time of TPIAT, immune findings may have been influenced by differences in disease duration. The study did not include chronic pancreatitis caused by alcohol use. Hereditary and idiopathic chronic pancreatitis differed in Vbeta-Jbeta gene family usage, including TRBV10, TRBV19, TRBV23 and TRBV5. Both chronic pancreatitis groups showed significantly increased TCRbeta repertoire diversity and reduced clonality versus controls.

Measured from the cysteine to the phenylalanine, the CDR3 is 17 residues long. CDR3 DNA only is kept here, 51 bases in frame from base 1. V lost 5 bases and J lost 0 bases, and the count of bases not matched to a germline gene is 9. From a lookup of the germline V gene (reference sequence), CDR1 and CDR2 are GTSNPN and SVGIG. As regards this clone: This receptor's antigen is unknown. Base qualities are not at hand, and no much larger clone is one base apart.

The library came from the immunoSEQ multiplex PCR assay. From pancreatic genomic DNA, the TCRbeta CDR3 region and adjacent sequences were amplified and sequenced. The paper's data handling went like this. Repertoire diversity was assessed as a mean normalized Shannon-Wiener index, and productive clonality and productive rearrangement counts were also measured. The nonparametric Mann-Whitney U test was used to compare repertoire metrics between the control and chronic pancreatitis groups. A clonotype counted as shared when its CDR3beta sequence had identical amino acid composition and length across subjects. The source is immuneACCESS, and TCRdb retained only in-frame sequences with V and J called. Part of the clones is not carried over; for the studies checked, unresolved V genes explain less than half of this, and the remainder is unexplained. For V, J and clone size, that table is used; D and trimming come from the DNA. Within this sample are about 15,000 clones, with more than 60% of them counted one time only. Jointly, the top ten make up approximately 15% of the sample.

Pancreas tissue with chronic pancreatitis was obtained from patients having total pancreatectomy with islet autotransplantation (TPIAT). None of the chronic pancreatitis patients included in the study had a known history of diabetes. For TCRbeta sequencing, genomic DNA was extracted directly from bulk pancreas tissue, without T cell sorting. Pancreas tissues were collected consecutively from patients and organ donors at two US centers. The V and J segments used are TRBV30 and TRBJ2-6, with TRBD1 identical over 8 junction bases. The sample taken for sequencing was pancreas tissue with hereditary chronic pancreatitis. The source of this sequence is a human donor with chronic pancreatitis. The DNA is TGTGCCTGGTCCCTGACAGGGGTCAGCTCTGGGGCCAACGTCCTGACTTTC. Its protein is CAWSLTGVSSGANVLTF. The reference TRBV30 and TRBJ2-6 proteins fill in what lies around the CDR3, so the full variable domain reads SQTIHQWPATLVQPVGSPLSLECTVEGTSNPNLYWYRQAAGRGLQLLFYSVGIGQISSEVPQNLSASRPQDRQFILSSKKLLLSDSGFYLCAWSLTGVSSGANVLTFGAGSRLTVL.